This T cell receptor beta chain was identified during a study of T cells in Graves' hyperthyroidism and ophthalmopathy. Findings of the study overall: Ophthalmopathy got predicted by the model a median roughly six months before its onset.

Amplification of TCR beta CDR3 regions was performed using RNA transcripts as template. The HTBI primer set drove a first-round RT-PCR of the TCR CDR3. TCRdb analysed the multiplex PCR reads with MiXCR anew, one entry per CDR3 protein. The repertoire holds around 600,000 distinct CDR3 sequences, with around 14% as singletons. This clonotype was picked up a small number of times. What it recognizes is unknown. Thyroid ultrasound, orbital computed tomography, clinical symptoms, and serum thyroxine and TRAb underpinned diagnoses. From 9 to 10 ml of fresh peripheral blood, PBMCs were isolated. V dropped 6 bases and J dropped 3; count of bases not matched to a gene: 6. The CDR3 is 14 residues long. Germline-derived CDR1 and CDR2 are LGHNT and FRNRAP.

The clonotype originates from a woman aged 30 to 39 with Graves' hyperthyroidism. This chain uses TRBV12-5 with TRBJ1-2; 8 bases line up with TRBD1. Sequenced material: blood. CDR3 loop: CASGGQEKDYGYTF. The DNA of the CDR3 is TGTGCTAGTGGGGGACAGGAGAAGGACTATGGCTACACCTTC.